This T cell receptor (beta chain) derives from a study of T-cell reconstitution after alpha-beta-depleted transplantation in children. The CDR3 runs 14 residues. CDR1 and CDR2 from the germline V gene are SGHRS and YFSETQ. V was pared by 4 bases and J by 10 bases, with 15 bases between. This clonotype was recorded a few times. The library targeted TCRbeta and was prepared with unique molecular identifiers. MiXCR, run by TCRdb on the PCR reads, gives a single entry per CDR3 protein. In the table there are 780,000 or so distinct CDR3 sequences, approximately 15% of which are singletons. The sequence came from a male patient younger than 18 who had a stem cell transplant for acute lymphoblastic leukemia, so the T cells may come from the graft donor. The chain has TRBV5-1 and TRBJ1-6; D perhaps matches TRBD1 (5 bases). The sample here was PBMCs, mostly from graft donor cells, taken 360 days after TCRalphabeta/CD19-depleted stem cell transplant. The CDR3 reads CASSPGRASSPLHF. The CDR3 nucleotides read TGCGCCAGCAGCCCAGGGCGCGCGAGCTCACCCCTCCACTTT.